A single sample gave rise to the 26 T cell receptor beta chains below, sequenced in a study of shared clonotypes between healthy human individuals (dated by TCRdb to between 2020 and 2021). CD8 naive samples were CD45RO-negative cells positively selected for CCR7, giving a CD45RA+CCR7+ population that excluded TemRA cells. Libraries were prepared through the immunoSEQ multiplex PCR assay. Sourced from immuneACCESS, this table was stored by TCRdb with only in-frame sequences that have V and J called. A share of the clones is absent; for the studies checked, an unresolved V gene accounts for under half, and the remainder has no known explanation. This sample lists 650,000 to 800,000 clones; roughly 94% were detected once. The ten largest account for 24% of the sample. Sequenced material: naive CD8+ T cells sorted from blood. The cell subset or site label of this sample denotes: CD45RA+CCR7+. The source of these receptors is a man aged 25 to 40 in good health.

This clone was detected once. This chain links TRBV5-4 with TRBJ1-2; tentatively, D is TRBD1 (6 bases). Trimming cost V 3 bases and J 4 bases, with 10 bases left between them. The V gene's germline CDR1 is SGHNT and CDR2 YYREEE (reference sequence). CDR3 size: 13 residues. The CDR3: CASSSRGAYGYTF. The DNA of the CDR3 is TGTGCCAGCAGCTCCAGGGGCGCCTATGGCTACACCTTC.

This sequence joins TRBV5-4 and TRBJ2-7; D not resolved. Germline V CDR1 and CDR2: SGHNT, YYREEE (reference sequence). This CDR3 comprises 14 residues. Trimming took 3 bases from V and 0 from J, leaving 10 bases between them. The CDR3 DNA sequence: TGTGCCAGCAGCTGGGCCGTGAGCTCCTACGAGCAGTACTTC. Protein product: CASSWAVSSYEQYF.

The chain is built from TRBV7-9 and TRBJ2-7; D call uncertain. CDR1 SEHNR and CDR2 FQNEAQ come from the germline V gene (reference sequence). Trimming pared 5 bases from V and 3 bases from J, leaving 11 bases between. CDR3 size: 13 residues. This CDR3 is CASSGELGYEQYF. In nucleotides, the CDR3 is TGTGCCAGCAGCGGAGAACTGGGCTACGAGCAGTACTTC.

The CDR3 protein is CASWGGGNEKLFF. DNA for the CDR3: TGTGCCAGCTGGGGGGGTGGTAATGAAAAACTGTTTTTT. V gene TRBV27 combines with J gene TRBJ1-4; perhaps TRBD1 as D (5 bases). Germline lookup yields CDR1 MNHEY and CDR2 SMNVEV (reference sequence). V lost 8 bases, J lost 4 bases, and 11 bases lay in between. The CDR3 is 13 residues long.

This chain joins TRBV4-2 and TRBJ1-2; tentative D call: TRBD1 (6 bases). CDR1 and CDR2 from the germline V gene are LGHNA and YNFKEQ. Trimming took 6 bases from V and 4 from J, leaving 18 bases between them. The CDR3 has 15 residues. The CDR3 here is CASSPIPGDGYGYTF. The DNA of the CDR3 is TGTGCCAGCAGTCCGATCCCAGGGGATGGCTATGGCTACACCTTC.

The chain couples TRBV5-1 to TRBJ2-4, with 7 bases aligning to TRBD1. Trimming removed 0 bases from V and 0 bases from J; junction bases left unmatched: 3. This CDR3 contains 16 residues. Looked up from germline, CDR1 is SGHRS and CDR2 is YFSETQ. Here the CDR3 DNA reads TGCGCCAGCAGCTTGGGGGACAGAGAAGCCAAAAACATTCAGTACTTC. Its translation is CASSLGDREAKNIQYF.

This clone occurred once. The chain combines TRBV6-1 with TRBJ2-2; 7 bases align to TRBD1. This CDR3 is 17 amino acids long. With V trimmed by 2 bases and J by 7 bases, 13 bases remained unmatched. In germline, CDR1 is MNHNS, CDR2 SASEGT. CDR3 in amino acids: CASSESRVFGTDGELFF. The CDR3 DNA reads TGTGCCAGCAGTGAAAGTAGAGTCTTCGGGACAGACGGGGAGCTGTTTTTT.

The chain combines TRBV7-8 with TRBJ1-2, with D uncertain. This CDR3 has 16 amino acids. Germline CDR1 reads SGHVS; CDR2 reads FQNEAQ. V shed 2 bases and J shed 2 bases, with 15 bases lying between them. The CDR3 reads CASSLLTGFANYGYTF. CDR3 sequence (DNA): TGTGCCAGCAGCTTACTAACCGGCTTCGCGAACTATGGCTACACCTTC.

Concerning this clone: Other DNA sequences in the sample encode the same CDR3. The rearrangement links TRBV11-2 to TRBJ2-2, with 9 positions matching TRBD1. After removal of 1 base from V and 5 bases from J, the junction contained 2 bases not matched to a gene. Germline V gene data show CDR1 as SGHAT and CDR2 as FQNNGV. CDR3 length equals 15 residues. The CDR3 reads CASSLVQGATGELFF. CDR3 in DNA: TGTGCCAGCAGCTTAGTACAGGGGGCGACCGGGGAGCTGTTTTTT.

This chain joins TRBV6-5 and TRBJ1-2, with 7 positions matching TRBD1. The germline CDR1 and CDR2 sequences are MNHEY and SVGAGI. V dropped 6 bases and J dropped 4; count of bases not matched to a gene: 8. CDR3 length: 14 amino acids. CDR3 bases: TGTGCCAGCAGCAAACAGGGGTTTGGCTATGGCTACACCTTC. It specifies CASSKQGFGYGYTF.

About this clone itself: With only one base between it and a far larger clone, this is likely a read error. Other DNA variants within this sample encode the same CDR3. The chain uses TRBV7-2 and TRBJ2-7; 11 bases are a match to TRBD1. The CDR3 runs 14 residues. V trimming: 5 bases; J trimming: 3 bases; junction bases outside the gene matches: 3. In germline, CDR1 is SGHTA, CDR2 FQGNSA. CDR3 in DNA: TGTGCCAGCAGCCCGGGGACAGGGGGCTACGAGCAGTACTTC. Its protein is CASSPGTGGYEQYF.

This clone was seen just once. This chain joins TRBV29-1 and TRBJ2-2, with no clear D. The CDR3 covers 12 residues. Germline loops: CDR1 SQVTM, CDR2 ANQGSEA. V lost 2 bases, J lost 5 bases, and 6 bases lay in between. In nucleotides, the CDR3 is TGCAGCGTTGAATTGAGAACCGGGGAGCTGTTTTTT. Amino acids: CSVELRTGELFF.

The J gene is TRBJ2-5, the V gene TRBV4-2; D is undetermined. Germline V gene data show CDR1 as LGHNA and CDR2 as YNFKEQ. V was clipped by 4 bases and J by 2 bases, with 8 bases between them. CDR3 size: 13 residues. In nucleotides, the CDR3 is TGTGCCAGCAGCCGGCGCTCACAAGAGACCCAGTACTTC. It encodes CASSRRSQETQYF.

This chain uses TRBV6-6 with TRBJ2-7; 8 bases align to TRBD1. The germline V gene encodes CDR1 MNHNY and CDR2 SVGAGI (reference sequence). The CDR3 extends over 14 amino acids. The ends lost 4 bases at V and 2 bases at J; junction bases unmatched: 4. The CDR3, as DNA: TGTGCCAGCAGTTTAGGACAGGGAACCTACGAGCAGTACTTC. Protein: CASSLGQGTYEQYF.

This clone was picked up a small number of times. The CDR3 spells CASSFGAGELFF. CDR3 sequence (DNA): TGTGCCAGCAGCTTTGGGGCCGGGGAGCTGTTTTTT. The gene calls are TRBV7-9 and TRBJ2-2; D uncertain. The CDR3 runs 12 residues. Trimming left V 3 bases short and J 6 bases short, with 5 bases between. Germline loops: CDR1 SEHNR, CDR2 FQNEAQ (reference sequence). Based on the CDR3 plus reference TRBV7-9 and TRBJ2-2, the full variable domain is DTGVSQNPRHKITKRGQNVTFRCDPISEHNRLYWYRQTLGQGPEFLTYFQNEAQLEKSRLLSDRFSAERPKGSFSTLEIQRTEQGDSAMYLCASSFGAGELFFGEGSRLTVL.

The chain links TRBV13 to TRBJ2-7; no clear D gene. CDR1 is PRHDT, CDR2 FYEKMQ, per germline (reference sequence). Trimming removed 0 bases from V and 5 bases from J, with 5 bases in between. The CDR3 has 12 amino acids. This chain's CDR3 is CASSLGRDEQYF. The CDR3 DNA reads TGTGCCAGCAGCTTAGGTAGGGACGAGCAGTACTTC.

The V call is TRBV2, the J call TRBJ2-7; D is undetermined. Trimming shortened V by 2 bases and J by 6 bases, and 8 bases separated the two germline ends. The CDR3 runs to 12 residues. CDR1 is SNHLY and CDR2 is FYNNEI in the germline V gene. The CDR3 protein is CASSELALEQYF. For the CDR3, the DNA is TGTGCCAGCAGTGAACTCGCCCTCGAGCAGTACTTC.

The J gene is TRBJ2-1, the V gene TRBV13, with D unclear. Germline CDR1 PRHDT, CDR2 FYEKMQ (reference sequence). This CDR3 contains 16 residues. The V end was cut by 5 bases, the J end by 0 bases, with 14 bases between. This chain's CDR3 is CASSQLQENSYNEQFF. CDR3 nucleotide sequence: TGTGCCAGCAGCCAACTCCAGGAGAACTCCTACAATGAGCAGTTCTTC.

The CDR3 coding sequence is TGTGCCAGCAGCCCGCCCCCGGACAGGAGAAATTGGTACGAGCAGTACTTC. Amino acid sequence: CASSPPPDRRNWYEQYF. This chain joins TRBV11-2 and TRBJ2-7, with 7 bases that match TRBD1. The V gene's germline CDR1 is SGHAT and CDR2 FQNNGV. V was pared by 5 bases and J by 4 bases, with 17 bases of the junction left unmatched. The CDR3 loop spans 17 amino acids.

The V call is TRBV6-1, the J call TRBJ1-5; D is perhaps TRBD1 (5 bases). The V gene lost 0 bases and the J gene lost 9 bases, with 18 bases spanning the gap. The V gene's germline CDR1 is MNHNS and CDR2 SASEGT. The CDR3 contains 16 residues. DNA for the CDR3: TGTGCCAGCAGTGAAGCACGGGGGTCTGGGGGGTGGCCCCAGCATTTT. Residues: CASSEARGSGGWPQHF.

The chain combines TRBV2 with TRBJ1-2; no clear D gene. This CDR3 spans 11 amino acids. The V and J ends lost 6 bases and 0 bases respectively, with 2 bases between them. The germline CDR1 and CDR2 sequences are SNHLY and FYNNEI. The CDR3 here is CASRSNYGYTF. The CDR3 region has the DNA TGTGCCAGCAGATCTAACTATGGCTACACCTTC.

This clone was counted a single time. This chain's CDR3 is CASSPGQGGTEAFF. As DNA, the CDR3 is TGCGCCAGCAGCCCGGGACAGGGTGGCACTGAAGCTTTCTTT. The V call is TRBV4-1, the J call TRBJ1-1, with 9 bases aligning to TRBD1. Germline V gene sequence: CDR1 MGHRA, CDR2 YSYEKL. The CDR3 contains 14 residues. After removal of 4 bases from V and 4 bases from J, the junction contained 4 bases not matched to a gene.

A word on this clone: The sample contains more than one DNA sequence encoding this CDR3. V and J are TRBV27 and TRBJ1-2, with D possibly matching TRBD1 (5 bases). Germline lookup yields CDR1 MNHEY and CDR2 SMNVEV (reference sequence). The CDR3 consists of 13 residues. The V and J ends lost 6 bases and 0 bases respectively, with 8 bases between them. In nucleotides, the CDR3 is TGTGCCAGCAGGACAGCCTCTAACTATGGCTACACCTTC. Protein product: CASRTASNYGYTF.

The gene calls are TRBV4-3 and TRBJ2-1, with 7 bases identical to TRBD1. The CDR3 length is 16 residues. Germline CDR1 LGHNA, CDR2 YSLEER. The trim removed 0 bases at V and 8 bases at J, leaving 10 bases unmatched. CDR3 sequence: CASSQETQGEVDEQFF. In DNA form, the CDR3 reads TGCGCCAGCAGCCAAGAGACCCAGGGGGAAGTTGATGAGCAGTTCTTC.

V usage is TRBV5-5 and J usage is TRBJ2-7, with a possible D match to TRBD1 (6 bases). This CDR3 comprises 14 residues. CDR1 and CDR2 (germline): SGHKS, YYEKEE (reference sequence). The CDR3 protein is CVSARLQGTHEQYF. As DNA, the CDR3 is TGTGTCTCAGCAAGGCTACAGGGTACCCACGAGCAGTACTTC.

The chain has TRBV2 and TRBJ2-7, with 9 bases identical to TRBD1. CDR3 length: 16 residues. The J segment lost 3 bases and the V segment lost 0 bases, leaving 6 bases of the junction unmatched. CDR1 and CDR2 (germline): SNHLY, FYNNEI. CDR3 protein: CASSEAEQGAYYEQYF. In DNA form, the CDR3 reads TGTGCCAGCAGTGAAGCTGAACAGGGGGCTTACTACGAGCAGTACTTC.